This T cell receptor beta chain was identified in a study of blood T cell repertoires in COVID-19. The wider study: Samples representing acute and convalescent COVID-19 were sourced from the United States, Italy and Spain. The cDNA or gDNA used as material had been derived from T cells, B-cell-depleted T cells, or PBMCs.

Authors' methods: Amplification of reference gene primers provided the estimated nucleated cell counts. Clones were sequenced by immunoSEQ multiplex PCR, and TCRdb holds only the in-frame ones, with some missing. That table is the source of V, J and clone size, and D and trimming were worked out from the DNA. The sample holds roughly 120,000 clones, over 60% seen once. This receptor was obtained from a man in his 70s with acute or convalescent COVID-19. Sequenced material: peripheral blood.

The CDR3 sequence: CASSLERDYSGINKFF. The CDR3 coding sequence is TGTGCCAGCAGCCTGGAGCGCGATTATAGCGGTATTAATAAGTTCTTC. The chain links TRBV11-1 to TRBJ2-1; weak D call: TRBD2 (6 bases). The CDR3 totals 16 residues. Germline-derived CDR1 and CDR2 are SGHAT and FQDESV (reference sequence). Between the trimmed V and J ends, which lost 5 bases and 14 bases, there was a span of 28 bases.